The entry below describes one TCR beta chain. Its antigen remains unidentified. A much larger clone is a single base away; this may be a read error. Trimming stripped 5 bases from V and 3 bases from J, with 7 bases between. Germline V gene data show CDR1 as MNHEY and CDR2 as SVGEGT. This CDR3 contains 12 residues. Out of unsorted whole blood came the blood RNA, and germline DNA was extracted as well. Chronic HBV infection was present in the patients, who were treatment-naive. These data come from a study of tumor-infiltrating lymphocytes in primary liver carcinoma. Study-wide context: Enrolled patients were male and female, aged 30 to 69 years. Study observations and caveats: The overlap of tumor-adjacent and tumor-blood pairs was smaller than that of tumor region pairs. Researchers did not compare CD4+ and CD8+ repertoires, as samples were bulk unsorted.

Synthesis of TCR beta cDNA was carried out from approximately 500 ng total RNA with a constant-region primer. A slightly modified ARM-PCR protocol with three nested multiplex PCR rounds produced these TCR beta libraries. The first two PCR rounds used TRBV1-TRBV30 primers with a Cbeta primer, around 10 cycles each. TCRdb reprocessed the multiplex PCR reads with MiXCR, giving one entry per CDR3 protein. Of approximately 320,000 distinct CDR3 sequences listed, approximately 58% were seen once; the top ten hold approximately 17%. This clonotype originated in a woman younger than 45 with primary liver carcinoma and hepatitis B virus infection. The genes are TRBV6-2 or TRBV6-3 and TRBJ2-5; D might be TRBD1 or TRBD2, each matching 5 bases. Source material: peripheral blood. The CDR3, as DNA: TGTGCCAGCAGTGTGGGGGAAGAGACCCAGTACTTC. Translation gives CASSVGEETQYF.